This TCR beta chain was observed in a study of radiation and T cells in renal cell carcinoma. Study-wide background: Nephrectomy followed 15 Gy stereotactic body radiation by 4 weeks.

CDR1 SGDLS and CDR2 YYNGEE come from the germline V gene. V shed 3 bases, J shed 3 bases, and the junction held 5 bases outside the gene matches. This CDR3 has 15 amino acids. Sequencing used immunoSEQ multiplex PCR; TCRdb keeps in-frame clones, though not all of them. The table includes around 75,000 clones, around 80% detected once. This clone has a single count. Its antigen is not identified. Study-level findings and limits: No pretreatment tumor biopsies were available for baseline clonotypes. Top tumor clonotypes rose in blood 2 weeks post-radiation, then contracted.

Time point specified: blood 2 weeks post-SBRT. Treatment of the sample: 15 Gy SBRT to primary tumor, nephrectomy 4 weeks later. The patient's renal cell carcinoma had clear cell pathology. This clonotype originated in a man aged 60 to 69 with renal cell carcinoma. This chain links TRBV9 with TRBJ2-7; 11 positions match TRBD1. Sequenced material: blood, taken from a patient whose treatment included radiotherapy and nephrectomy. DNA for the CDR3: TGTGCCAGCAGCGCGGGACAGGGGGGTATCTACGAGCAGTACTTC. Translation gives CASSAGQGGIYEQYF.